The 21 T cell receptor beta chains listed next were all sequenced from one sample in a study of cytomegalovirus exposure and HLA in healthy donors. Primers for the PCR totalled 60 Vbeta and 13 Jbeta. Sequenced by immunoSEQ multiplex PCR; TCRdb stores in-frame clones only, minus some. The sample contains around 64,000 clones, around 86% of which appear only once. The material sequenced was PBMCs. These receptors were obtained from a female donor in good health and CMV-seronegative.

This sequence joins TRBV20-1 and TRBJ2-1; D is perhaps TRBD1 (6 bases). The germline V gene has CDR1 DFQATT and CDR2 SNEGSKA (reference sequence). The CDR3 contains 11 residues. V was clipped by 6 bases and J by 5 bases, with 8 bases between them. CDR3: CSAKGDNEQFF. The CDR3 DNA sequence: TGCAGTGCCAAGGGGGACAATGAGCAGTTCTTC.

The chain uses TRBV30 and TRBJ2-7; 7 bases match TRBD1. This CDR3 is built from 15 residues. V shed 3 bases, J shed 2 bases, and the junction held 10 bases outside the gene matches. Germline CDR1 GTSNPN, CDR2 SVGIG (reference sequence). As DNA, the CDR3 is TGTGCCTGGAGAGGGAGCGCAGGGGGTCCCTACGAGCAGTACTTC. Its translation: CAWRGSAGGPYEQYF.

This chain connects TRBV5-8 to TRBJ2-2; 12 nucleotides match TRBD2. This CDR3 is built from 18 residues. Per the germline V gene, CDR1 is SGHTS and CDR2 is YDEGEE. Unmatched junction bases numbered 11, after V lost 0 bases and J lost 8 bases. This chain's CDR3 is CASSLVLTSGSGTGELFF. Here the CDR3 DNA reads TGTGCCAGCAGCTTGGTTCTGACTAGCGGGAGCGGAACGGGGGAGCTGTTTTTT.

The gene calls are TRBV19 and TRBJ1-2; weak D call: TRBD1 (5 bases). The germline V and J ends were trimmed by 4 bases and 2 bases, with 17 bases remaining between them. The CDR3 runs 16 residues. The germline CDR1 and CDR2 sequences are LNHDA and SQIVND (reference sequence). CDR3 sequence: CASSKAHAGRNYGYTF. CDR3 nucleotides: TGTGCCAGTAGTAAGGCCCATGCGGGGCGCAACTATGGCTACACCTTC.

CDR3 protein: CASSLGGQYEQYF. The CDR3 nucleotides are TGTGCCAGCAGCTTGGGGGGGCAGTACGAGCAGTACTTC. The chain combines TRBV5-5 with TRBJ2-7; perhaps TRBD1 as D (6 bases). The germline V and J ends were trimmed by 0 bases and 4 bases, with 8 bases remaining between them. Per germline, CDR1 SGHKS and CDR2 YYEKEE (reference sequence). CDR3 size: 13 residues.

This clone was seen a handful of times. Its ends do not fully match the called genes, so a read error is possible. This chain joins TRBV20-1 and TRBJ1-2, with 10 bases that match TRBD1. The CDR3 is 11 residues long. From germline, CDR1 is DFQATT and CDR2 SNEGSKA (reference sequence). The CDR3 DNA reads TGCAGTGCCACGGACAGGGGGTTGACCCTCTTC. It is translated as CSATDRGLTLF.

V usage is TRBV28 and J usage is TRBJ1-5, with D possibly matching TRBD1 (5 bases). Trimming pared 6 bases from V and 5 bases from J, leaving 14 bases between. Per the germline V gene, CDR1 is MDHEN and CDR2 is SYDVKM. This CDR3 spans 14 amino acids. CDR3 in DNA: TGTGCCAGCAGATACCGCGACAGTCATCAGCCCCAGCATTTT. It specifies CASRYRDSHQPQHF.

DNA of the CDR3: TGTGCCAGCAGCCCGAAGACTAGCGGGAGCTCTGTTCGTACAGATACGCAGTATTTT. Encoded protein: CASSPKTSGSSVRTDTQYF. This chain uses TRBV5-4 with TRBJ2-3; 12 bases are a match to TRBD2. In germline, CDR1 is SGHNT, CDR2 YYREEE (reference sequence). This CDR3 is built from 19 residues. Unmatched junction bases numbered 15, after V lost 4 bases and J lost 3 bases.

A few counts support this clone. The chain recombines TRBV18 with TRBJ2-5; TRBD2 matches at 12 bases. CDR1 is KGHSH, CDR2 LQKENI, per germline. The CDR3 is 18 residues long. Germline trimming cut 0 bases from V and 0 bases from J; bases unmatched to any gene: 5. The CDR3 sequence: CASSPPGLAGSHQETQYF. The CDR3 bases are TGTGCCAGCTCACCACCCGGACTAGCGGGATCTCACCAAGAGACCCAGTACTTC. The whole variable domain, remainder taken from reference TRBV18 and TRBJ2-5, is NAGVMQNPRHLVRRRGQEARLRCSPMKGHSHVYWYRQLPEEGLKFMVYLQKENIIDESGMPKERFSAEFPKEGPSILRIQQVVRGDSAAYFCASSPPGLAGSHQETQYFGPGTRLLVL.

The chain uses TRBV7-2 and TRBJ1-1, with a possible D match to TRBD1 (5 bases). The CDR3 has 14 amino acids. V was pared by 5 bases and J by 5 bases, with 15 bases between. Germline CDR1 reads SGHTA; CDR2 reads FQGNSA. The CDR3 sequence: CASSGRGYGTEAFF. In DNA form, the CDR3 reads TGTGCCAGCAGCGGTAGGGGCTATGGGACTGAAGCTTTCTTT. The variable domain in full, completed from reference TRBV7-2 and TRBJ1-1, reads GAGVSQSPSNKVTEKGKDVELRCDPISGHTALYWYRQSLGQGLEFLIYFQGNSAPDKSGLPSDRFSAERTGGSVSTLTIQRTQQEDSAVYLCASSGRGYGTEAFFGQGTRLTVV.

This clone was found once. The chain links TRBV7-9 to TRBJ2-6, with TRBD1 matching 9 bases. This CDR3 has 19 amino acids. V shed 3 bases and J 0 bases; nucleotides not matched to a gene: 9. CDR1 SEHNR and CDR2 FQNEAQ come from the germline V gene (reference sequence). CDR3 amino acids: CASSFLGQGTYSGANVLTF. CDR3 DNA: TGTGCCAGCAGCTTCCTGGGACAGGGAACATACTCTGGGGCCAACGTCCTGACTTTC.

The chain couples TRBV28 to TRBJ2-3; D might be TRBD2 (6 bases). V gave up 2 bases and J gave up 2 bases, with 11 bases separating them. Per germline, CDR1 MDHEN and CDR2 SYDVKM. The CDR3 runs to 15 residues. CDR3 DNA: TGTGCCAGCAGTTTAGGGGACTCTGACACAGATACGCAGTATTTT. Translated: CASSLGDSDTDTQYF.

V is TRBV11-2 and J is TRBJ2-7; 8 bases line up with TRBD1. Germline lookup yields CDR1 SGHAT and CDR2 FQNNGV. The V segment lost 5 bases and the J segment 7 bases; nucleotides outside the gene matches: 7. CDR3 length: 13 amino acids. CDR3 protein: CASSRQGLGEQYF. For the CDR3, the DNA is TGTGCCAGCAGCCGACAGGGGCTGGGGGAGCAGTACTTC.

The genes are TRBV6-1 and TRBJ2-5; D ambiguous. V was trimmed by 5 bases and J by 0 bases, leaving 10 bases between them. The CDR3 runs to 14 residues. The germline gives CDR1 MNHNS, CDR2 SASEGT. The CDR3 DNA reads TGTGCCAGCAGTCGAACGCGGTACCAAGAGACCCAGTACTTC. The encoded protein is CASSRTRYQETQYF.

Of note for this clone: The sample contains more than one DNA sequence encoding this CDR3. V usage is TRBV18 and J usage is TRBJ1-2; weak D call: TRBD1 (6 bases). Trimming pared 3 bases from V and 4 bases from J, leaving 12 bases between. Germline V gene lookup returns CDR1 KGHSH and CDR2 LQKENI. The CDR3 is 14 amino acids. In DNA form, the CDR3 reads TGTGCCAGCTCACCCCCGGGACAAGGCTATGGCTACACCTTC. This translates into CASSPPGQGYGYTF.

This clone has a single count. The CDR3 bases are TGCGCCAGCAGCTTGGCGGGGGGGCAGGATGAAGCTTTCTTT. This gives the protein CASSLAGGQDEAFF. This chain links TRBV5-1 with TRBJ1-1; maybe TRBD1 (6 bases). The CDR3 runs to 14 residues. Trimming pared 0 bases from V and 7 bases from J, leaving 13 bases between. Germline V gene data show CDR1 as SGHRS and CDR2 as YFSETQ.

This clone was observed once. This chain joins TRBV30 and TRBJ1-5, with 9 bases matching TRBD1. Germline values: CDR1 GTSNPN, CDR2 SVGIG (reference sequence). With V trimmed by 4 bases and J by 6 bases, 13 bases remained unmatched. The CDR3 is 16 residues long. The CDR3 coding sequence is TGTGCCTGGAATGCCCGTGGAGACAGGGGGGGTCAGCCCCAGCATTTT. It specifies CAWNARGDRGGQPQHF.

This clone was counted only a few times. V gene TRBV6-1 combines with J gene TRBJ2-7; TRBD1 agrees at 12 bases. V gave up 8 bases and J gave up 4 bases; unmatched junction bases: 9. The CDR3 has 15 residues. The germline V gene encodes CDR1 MNHNS and CDR2 SASEGT. This CDR3 is CASETGTGGVYEQYF. CDR3 sequence (DNA): TGTGCCAGCGAAACCGGGACAGGGGGCGTGTACGAGCAGTACTTC.

The chain couples TRBV7-9 to TRBJ2-5, with 7 bases identical to TRBD1. Losses at the gene ends were 5 bases for V and 2 bases for J; bases not matched to a gene: 8. In germline, CDR1 is SEHNR, CDR2 FQNEAQ (reference sequence). The CDR3 consists of 15 residues. CDR3: CASSRGTVNQETQYF. The CDR3 DNA is TGTGCCAGCAGCCGTGGGACAGTTAATCAAGAGACCCAGTACTTC.

The rearrangement joins TRBV5-4 to TRBJ1-2; the D gene is possibly TRBD1 (6 bases). V lost 0 bases to trimming and J lost 4 bases, with 10 bases between them. This CDR3 is 14 amino acids long. The germline gives CDR1 SGHNT, CDR2 YYREEE (reference sequence). CDR3 DNA sequence: TGTGCCAGCAGCTTGGAAGGGGGGGGCTATGGCTACACCTTC. Its protein product is CASSLEGGGYGYTF. Drawing the rest from reference TRBV5-4 and TRBJ1-2, the complete variable domain is ETGVTQSPTHLIKTRGQQVTLRCSSQSGHNTVSWYQQALGQGPQFIFQYYREEENGRGNFPPRFSGLQFPNYSSELNVNALELDDSALYLCASSLEGGGYGYTFGSGTRLTVV.

The chain recombines TRBV10-2 with TRBJ2-7, with 9 bases matching TRBD2. Losses at the gene ends were 7 bases for V and 3 bases for J; bases not matched to a gene: 7. Germline CDR1 is WSHSY and CDR2 is SAAADI. CDR3 length: 14 residues. CDR3 nucleotide sequence: TGCGCCAGCATTAGCGGGGGTGGCCTCTACGAGCAGTACTTC. Translation gives CASISGGGLYEQYF.